Below are 18 T cell receptor beta chains sequenced from a single sample in a study of identical twins. Each CDR3 protein is one row after TCRdb ran MiXCR on the 5' RACE reads. Among 310,000 or so distinct CDR3 sequences, roughly 9.7% were seen once, and the ten largest hold about 7.1%. In addition, the sample was reused for a study of yellow fever vaccine responses in identical twins.

The sequenced material came from CD8+ T cells sorted from blood. These receptors all come from a woman aged 18-35 years in good health.

This clonotype was seen many times. V is TRBV5-8 and J is TRBJ2-5; no clear D. The CDR3 runs 14 residues. Looked up from germline, CDR1 is SGHTS and CDR2 is YDEGEE. With 0 bases removed from V and 0 bases from J, the gap between germline ends came to 6 bases. For the CDR3, the DNA is TGTGCCAGCAGCTTGGTGGTTTACCAAGAGACCCAGTACTTC. This sequence encodes CASSLVVYQETQYF. The whole variable domain, filled in from reference TRBV5-8 and TRBJ2-5, reads EAGVTQSPTHLIKTRGQQATLRCSPISGHTSVYWYQQALGLGLQFLLWYDEGEERNRGNFPPRFSGRQFPNYSSELNVNALELEDSALYLCASSLVVYQETQYFGPGTRLLVL.

The chain is built from TRBV5-1 and TRBJ2-2, with D possibly being TRBD1 or TRBD2 (5 bases each). Trimming pared 1 base from V and 5 bases from J, leaving 24 bases between. Looked up from germline, CDR1 is SGHRS and CDR2 is YFSETQ. CDR3 size: 19 residues. The CDR3 coding sequence is TGCGCCAGCAGCTTGAGTGGCTTCGAGGGGTCGCGGTTGACCGGGGAGCTGTTTTTT. Amino acid sequence: CASSLSGFEGSRLTGELFF.

This sequence joins TRBV20-1 and TRBJ2-1, with D hard to call. Trimming pared 0 bases from V and 0 bases from J, leaving 9 bases between. The length of the CDR3 is 15 residues. The germline CDR1 and CDR2 sequences are DFQATT and SNEGSKA (reference sequence). CDR3 in amino acids: CSARDGSSSYNEQFF. Written as DNA, the CDR3 is TGCAGTGCTAGAGATGGTAGCTCCTCCTACAATGAGCAGTTCTTC.

The rearrangement joins TRBV20-1 to TRBJ2-2; D ambiguous. The CDR3 sequence is 13 residues long. CDR1 is DFQATT, CDR2 SNEGSKA, per germline (reference sequence). The V gene lost 6 bases and the J gene lost 0 bases, with 8 bases spanning the gap. The CDR3 sequence: CSATETNTGELFF. For the CDR3, the DNA is TGCAGTGCCACGGAGACGAACACCGGGGAGCTGTTTTTT.

This clonotype came up many times. The rearrangement joins TRBV24-1 to TRBJ2-2; D gene uncertain. CDR1 and CDR2 (germline): KGHDR, SFDVKD. This CDR3 is 11 amino acids long. V was clipped by 8 bases and J by 10 bases, with 10 bases between them. The CDR3 DNA reads as TGTGCCACCATGAATGCACAGGAGCTGTTTTTT. Translation gives CATMNAQELFF.

This clonotype has a count of ten or more. The chain uses TRBV5-6 and TRBJ2-7; no clear D gene. CDR1 SGHDT and CDR2 YYEEEE come from the germline V gene. The CDR3 is 13 amino acids. Trimming pared 5 bases from V and 0 bases from J, leaving 9 bases between. CDR3 sequence reads: CASRPRASYEQYF. CDR3 coding DNA: TGTGCCAGCAGACCAAGGGCCTCCTACGAGCAGTACTTC.

In its sample, this clonotype was seen many times. The rearrangement uses TRBV24-1 and TRBJ2-1; no definite D call. The CDR3 has 14 amino acids. Trimming took off 6 bases at V and 0 bases at J, with 8 bases between the two ends. Germline values: CDR1 KGHDR, CDR2 SFDVKD. This CDR3 reads CATSLGLSYNEQFF. The CDR3 region has the DNA TGTGCCACCAGTCTTGGGCTCTCCTACAATGAGCAGTTCTTC.

J is TRBJ2-3 and V is TRBV4-2, with 7 bases identical to TRBD1. Germline CDR1 is LGHNA and CDR2 is YNFKEQ. The CDR3 consists of 17 residues. V gave up 0 bases and J gave up 3 bases; unmatched junction bases: 9. The CDR3 region has the DNA TGTGCCAGCAGCCAAGATGAGGGGGCGCAGGGGACAGATACGCAGTATTTT. Translation gives CASSQDEGAQGTDTQYF.

This sequence joins TRBV27 and TRBJ2-6, with 10 positions matching TRBD1. Unmatched junction bases numbered 10, after V lost 7 bases and J lost 4 bases. Germline V gives CDR1 MNHEY, CDR2 SMNVEV (reference sequence). The CDR3 consists of 17 residues. CDR3 bases: TGTGCCAGCACCTCTCCGGGACAGGGGCCCGGGGCCAACGTCCTGACTTTC. Translation: CASTSPGQGPGANVLTF.

In its sample, this clonotype was seen many times. The rearrangement uses TRBV4-3 and TRBJ2-1; the match to TRBD2 covers 11 bases. Losses at the gene ends were 0 bases for V and 10 bases for J; bases not matched to a gene: 11. This CDR3 has 17 residues. Germline V gene data show CDR1 as LGHNA and CDR2 as YSLEER. The CDR3 region has the DNA TGCGCCAGCAGCCAAGAGCGAGTACTAGCGGGAGCACGCGAGCAGTTCTTC. It yields the protein CASSQERVLAGAREQFF.

This clonotype came up a few times. This CDR3 is CATSRDWRGADTEAFF. As DNA, the CDR3 is TGTGCCACCAGCAGAGATTGGAGGGGCGCGGACACTGAAGCTTTCTTT. This chain joins TRBV15 and TRBJ1-1, with D perhaps matching TRBD1 (5 bases). Trimming removed 0 bases at V and 3 bases at J, with 14 bases between. The CDR3 runs 16 residues. The germline CDR1 and CDR2 sequences are LNHNV and YYDKDF (reference sequence).

At least ten counts were recorded for this clonotype. This sequence joins TRBV20-1 and TRBJ2-3, with D unresolved. Germline CDR1 is DFQATT and CDR2 is SNEGSKA (reference sequence). Trimming removed 1 base from V and 0 bases from J, with 11 bases in between. The CDR3 length is 15 residues. The CDR3 nucleotides read TGCAGTGCTAGAGTGCCGGTCCTTAGCACAGATACGCAGTATTTT. Translating it yields CSARVPVLSTDTQYF.

The sample holds a few counts of this clonotype. The chain recombines TRBV18 with TRBJ2-3; D ambiguous. Trimming took 0 bases from V and 5 from J, leaving 9 bases between them. CDR3 length equals 14 residues. CDR1 and CDR2 (germline): KGHSH, LQKENI. CDR3 loop: CASSPPRKQDTQYF. CDR3 bases: TGTGCCAGCTCACCACCTAGAAAACAAGATACGCAGTATTTT.

The chain employs TRBV28 and TRBJ2-7; 7 bases align to TRBD1. The CDR3 is made up of 13 amino acids. With V trimmed by 5 bases and J by 3 bases, 4 bases remained unmatched. From germline, CDR1 is MDHEN and CDR2 SYDVKM. This chain's CDR3 is CASSETGNYEQYF. CDR3 DNA: TGTGCCAGCAGTGAGACAGGGAACTACGAGCAGTACTTC.

The rearrangement links TRBV15 to TRBJ2-3, with unresolved D. V was pared by 3 bases and J by 0 bases, with 7 bases between. CDR1 and CDR2 from the germline V gene are LNHNV and YYDKDF (reference sequence). The CDR3 covers 14 residues. The CDR3 DNA follows: TGTGCCACCAGCAGCATTGGCAGCACAGATACGCAGTATTTT. Its translation: CATSSIGSTDTQYF. Full variable domain (outside the CDR3, taken from reference TRBV15 and TRBJ2-3): DAMVIQNPRYQVTQFGKPVTLSCSQTLNHNVMYWYQQKSSQAPKLLFHYYDKDFNNEADTPDNFQSRRPNTSFCFLDIRSPGLGDTAMYLCATSSIGSTDTQYFGPGTRLTVL.

The table lists this clonotype with many counts. The chain recombines TRBV24-1 with TRBJ2-2; D may be TRBD1 (5 bases). The V end was cut by 3 bases, the J end by 5 bases, with 9 bases between. This CDR3 is 14 amino acids long. Per germline, CDR1 KGHDR and CDR2 SFDVKD. The CDR3 nucleotides read TGTGCCACCAGTGATACCCGACAGACCGGGGAGCTGTTTTTT. Translation gives CATSDTRQTGELFF.

The gene calls are TRBV15 and TRBJ2-7, with unresolved D. The length of the CDR3 is 14 residues. The germline V gene has CDR1 LNHNV and CDR2 YYDKDF (reference sequence). V was shortened by 1 base and J by 0 bases, with 7 bases between the two germline ends. CDR3 amino acids: CATSRALGSYEQYF. Here the CDR3 DNA reads TGTGCCACCAGCAGAGCGTTGGGCTCCTACGAGCAGTACTTC.

The chain couples TRBV6-2 or TRBV6-3 to TRBJ2-7; unclear D gene. V gave up 7 bases and J gave up 4 bases, with 23 bases separating them. Germline lookup yields CDR1 MNHEY and CDR2 SVGEGT. This CDR3 has 16 residues. CDR3 loop: CASTQNPHRQRYEQYF. In DNA, the CDR3 is TGTGCCAGCACCCAAAACCCGCACCGGCAAAGATACGAGCAGTACTTC.